This TCR beta chain was recorded in a study of OX40 agonist ivuxolimab in advanced cancers. About the study as a whole: The costimulatory receptor OX40 (CD134) was targeted by ivuxolimab, a fully human IgG2 agonistic monoclonal antibody. Intravenous ivuxolimab was administered to patients every 2 weeks at six dose levels: 0.01, 0.1, 0.3, 1.5, 3 and 10 mg/kg. Of the approximately 54 patients in dose escalation, about 20 had hepatocellular carcinoma, some 15 had melanoma, 9 had renal cell carcinoma and 9 had head and neck cancer. In the dose-escalation cohort, 82.7% of patients were male, and the mean age was approximately 60 years, with a range of about 23 to 90. Prior anti-PD-1, anti-PD-L1 or anti-CTLA-4 therapy was permitted, and checkpoint inhibitors had been received by approximately 39% of dose-escalation patients. Partial responses occurred in three dose-escalation patients, of whom one had hepatocellular carcinoma and two had cutaneous melanoma. The point of sequencing TCRbeta in the periphery was to test whether ivuxolimab changed TCR sequence diversity and drove clonal T-cell expansion. The paper reports the monotherapy dose-escalation portion (N of about 50 patients) of the phase I ivuxolimab trial.

The cysteine opens and the phenylalanine closes a CDR3 of 14 amino acids. The only DNA kept is the CDR3, 42 bases in frame from the first base. V loses 0 bases at its end and J loses 4 bases; junction bases beyond the gene matches: 2. From the germline V gene, CDR1 is SGHDN and CDR2 is FVKESK. To sequence the TCRbeta CDR3 region, genomic DNA was isolated from the sorted cells. The immunoSEQ Assay was used for sequencing of TCRbeta CDR3 regions. Here the immuneACCESS table is served through TCRdb, limited to in-frame sequences with V and J called. Missing clones are a known gap in these copies; in checked studies unresolved V genes cover under half, and the rest lacks a known reason. Within this sample are approximately 73,000 clones, with approximately 86% of them counted one time only. Together, the top ten hold about 1.3% of the sample. Patients with autoimmune disease history or receiving systemic immunosuppression were excluded from the trial. Peripheral blood for TCR sequencing was collected from all dose cohorts at baseline, on cycle 4 day 1, and on cycle 7 day 1. Samples came from an open-label, multicenter, first-in-human phase I dose-escalation trial of ivuxolimab. Adults with locally advanced or metastatic melanoma, renal cell, hepatocellular, or head and neck squamous cell carcinoma were enrolled in the trial. Before TCR sequencing, CD4+ and CD8+ T cells were separately sorted from peripheral blood.

Study-level results and caveats: At doses of 0.1 to 3.0 mg/kg, clonal expansion of both CD4+ and CD8+ blood T cells was observed from baseline to week 6. After ivuxolimab, expanded clones were on average more numerous among CD8+ T cells than among CD4+ T cells. Antigen specificity was not determined for the clonally expanded peripheral T cells. Low levels of normalized T-cell clonal expansion were also seen in some nonresponding patients. Partial responders in the 0.1-3.0 mg/kg groups had among the lowest normalized peripheral clonal expansion, especially among CD8+ T cells.

With regard to this clone: The antigen it binds to is not known. Base quality data are lacking; no much larger clone is found one base away.

The TCR comes from an adult with an advanced solid tumor such as melanoma, head and neck, liver or kidney cancer. The rearrangement combines TRBV14 with TRBJ1-2, with 7 central nucleotides matching TRBD1. This specimen consisted of CD4+ or CD8+ T cells sorted from blood, obtained in a trial of the OX40 agonist ivuxolimab. The sequence in DNA is TGTGCCAGCAGCCAAGATGACAGGGTCTATGGCTACACCTTC. It translates as CASSQDDRVYGYTF.